The T cell receptor (beta chain) described here comes from a study of Ad26.COV2.S vaccination and SARS-CoV-2 variants. Assay used: immunoSEQ multiplex PCR; TCRdb lists only in-frame clones, some missing. The table has about half a million clones, 89% seen once; the top ten hold 1.7%. J was trimmed by 3 bases and V by 4 bases; bases with no gene match: 4. Germline-derived CDR1 and CDR2 are LNHDA and SQIVND (reference sequence). CDR3 length equals 15 residues. Treatment of the sample: over 15 received Ad26.COV2.S at low or high dose, single or two shots; about 5 received placebo; per-sample allocation not given. Each sample was drawn 63 days after the first injection (of vaccine or placebo).

The TCR was taken from a person between 18 and 59 years old who received the Ad26.COV2.S COVID-19 vaccine or a placebo. Sequenced here: peripheral blood, sampled in a trial of Ad26.COV2.S vaccine versus placebo. This chain uses TRBV19 with TRBJ2-3; the match to TRBD1 covers 10 bases. The CDR3 reads CASSTRTGGTDTQYF. Here the CDR3 DNA reads TGTGCCAGTAGTACACGGACAGGGGGGACAGATACGCAGTATTTT. The complete variable domain, with remaining parts taken from reference TRBV19 and TRBJ2-3, reads DGGITQSPKYLFRKEGQNVTLSCEQNLNHDAMYWYRQDPGQGLRLIYYSQIVNDFQKGDIAEGYSVSREKKESFPLTVTSAQKNPTAFYLCASSTRTGGTDTQYFGPGTRLTVL.